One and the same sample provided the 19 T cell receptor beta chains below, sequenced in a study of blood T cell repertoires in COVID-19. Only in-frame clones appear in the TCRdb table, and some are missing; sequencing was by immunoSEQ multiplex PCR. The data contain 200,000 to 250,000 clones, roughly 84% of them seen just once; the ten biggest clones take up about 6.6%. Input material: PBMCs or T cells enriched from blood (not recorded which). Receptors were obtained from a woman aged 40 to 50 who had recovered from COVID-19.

For the CDR3, the DNA is TGTGCCAGCTCACCAACAGGGGGTGACGGTGAAAAACTGTTTTTT. This translates into CASSPTGGDGEKLFF. The chain joins TRBV18 to TRBJ1-4; 8 bases match TRBD1. The germline V gene encodes CDR1 KGHSH and CDR2 LQKENI. V lost 2 bases, J lost 7 bases, and 6 bases stayed unmatched. The CDR3 runs to 15 residues.

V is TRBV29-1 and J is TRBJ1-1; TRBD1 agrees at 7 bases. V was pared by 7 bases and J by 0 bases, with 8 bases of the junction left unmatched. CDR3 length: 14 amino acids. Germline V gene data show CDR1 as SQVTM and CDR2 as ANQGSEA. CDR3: CSALDRIMNTEAFF. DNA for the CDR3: TGCAGCGCTCTGGACAGGATCATGAACACTGAAGCTTTCTTT.

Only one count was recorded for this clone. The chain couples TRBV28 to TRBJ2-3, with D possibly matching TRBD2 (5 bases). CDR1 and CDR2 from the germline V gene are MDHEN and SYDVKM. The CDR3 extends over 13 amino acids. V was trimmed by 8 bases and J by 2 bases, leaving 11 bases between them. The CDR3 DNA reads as TGTGCCAGCGGTATTCGGGACACAGATACGCAGTATTTT. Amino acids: CASGIRDTDTQYF.

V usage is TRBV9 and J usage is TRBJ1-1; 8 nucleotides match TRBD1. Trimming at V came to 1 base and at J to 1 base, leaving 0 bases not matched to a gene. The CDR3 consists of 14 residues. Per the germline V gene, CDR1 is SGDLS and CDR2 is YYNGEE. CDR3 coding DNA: TGTGCCAGCAGCGTACAGGGGGCGAACACTGAAGCTTTCTTT. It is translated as CASSVQGANTEAFF.

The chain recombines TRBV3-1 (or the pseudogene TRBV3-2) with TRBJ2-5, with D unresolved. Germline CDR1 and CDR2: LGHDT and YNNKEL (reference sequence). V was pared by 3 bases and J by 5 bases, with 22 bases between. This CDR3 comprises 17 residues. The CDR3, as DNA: TGTGCCAGCAGCCATGCCCGAGCGACGTCAGCCCCGGAGACCCAGTACTTC. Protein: CASSHARATSAPETQYF.

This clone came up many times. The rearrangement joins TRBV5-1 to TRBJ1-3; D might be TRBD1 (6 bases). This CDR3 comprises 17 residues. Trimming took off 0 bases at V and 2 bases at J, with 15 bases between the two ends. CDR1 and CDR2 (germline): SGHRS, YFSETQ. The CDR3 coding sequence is TGCGCCAGCAGCTTGGCCTCCAGGGGAGCGGCTGGAAACACCATATATTTT. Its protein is CASSLASRGAAGNTIYF. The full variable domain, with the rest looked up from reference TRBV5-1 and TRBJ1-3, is KAGVTQTPRYLIKTRGQQVTLSCSPISGHRSVSWYQQTPGQGLQFLFEYFSETQRNKGNFPGRFSGRQFSNSRSEMNVSTLELGDSALYLCASSLASRGAAGNTIYFGEGSWLTVV.

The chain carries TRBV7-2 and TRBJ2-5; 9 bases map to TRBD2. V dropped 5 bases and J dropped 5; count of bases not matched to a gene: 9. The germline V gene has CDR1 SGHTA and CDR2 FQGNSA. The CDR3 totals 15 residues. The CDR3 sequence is CASSPTSGRGETQYF. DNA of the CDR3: TGTGCCAGCAGCCCCACTAGCGGGCGGGGGGAGACCCAGTACTTC.

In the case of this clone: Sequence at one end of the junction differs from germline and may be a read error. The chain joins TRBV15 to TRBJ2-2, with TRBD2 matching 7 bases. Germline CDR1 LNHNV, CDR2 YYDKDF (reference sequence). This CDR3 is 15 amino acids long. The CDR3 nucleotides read TGTGCCACCAGTAGAGGCGGGGGATTGGCCGGGGAGCTGTTTTTT. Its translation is CATSRGGGLAGELFF. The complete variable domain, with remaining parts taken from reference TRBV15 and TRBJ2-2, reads DAMVIQNPRYQVTQFGKPVTLSCSQTLNHNVMYWYQQKSSQAPKLLFHYYDKDFNNEADTPDNFQSRRPNTSFCFLDIRSPGLGDTAMYLCATSRGGGLAGELFFGEGSRLTVL.

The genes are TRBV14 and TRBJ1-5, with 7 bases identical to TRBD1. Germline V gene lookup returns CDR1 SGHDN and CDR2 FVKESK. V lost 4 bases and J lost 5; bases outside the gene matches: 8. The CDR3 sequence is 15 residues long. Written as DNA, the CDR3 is TGTGCCAGCAGCCTGTACCGGGACAGCTATCAGCCCCAGCATTTT. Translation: CASSLYRDSYQPQHF.

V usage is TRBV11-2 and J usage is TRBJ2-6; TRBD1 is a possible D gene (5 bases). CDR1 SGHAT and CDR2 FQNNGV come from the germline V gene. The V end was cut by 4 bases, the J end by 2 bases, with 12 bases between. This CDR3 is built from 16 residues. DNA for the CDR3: TGTGCCAGCAGCTGGGAAAGGGGTGCTGGGGCCAACGTCCTGACTTTC. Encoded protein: CASSWERGAGANVLTF.

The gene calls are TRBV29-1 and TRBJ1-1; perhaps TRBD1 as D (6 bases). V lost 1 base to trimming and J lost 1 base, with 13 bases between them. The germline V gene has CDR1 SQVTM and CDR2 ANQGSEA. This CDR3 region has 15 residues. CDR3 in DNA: TGCAGCGTTGAAGGGGGGGGCGAGAGGAACACTGAAGCTTTCTTT. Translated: CSVEGGGERNTEAFF. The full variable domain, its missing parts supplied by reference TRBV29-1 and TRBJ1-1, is SAVISQKPSRDICQRGTSLTIQCQVDSQVTMMFWYRQQPGQSLTLIATANQGSEATYESGFVIDKFPISRPNLTFSTLTVSNMSPEDSSIYLCSVEGGGERNTEAFFGQGTRLTVV.

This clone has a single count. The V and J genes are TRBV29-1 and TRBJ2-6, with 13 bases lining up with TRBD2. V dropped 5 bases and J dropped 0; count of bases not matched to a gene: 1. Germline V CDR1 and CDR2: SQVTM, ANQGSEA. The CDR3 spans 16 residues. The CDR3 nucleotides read TGCAGCGTTTGGACTAGCGGGGGCTCTGGGGCCAACGTCCTGACTTTC. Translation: CSVWTSGGSGANVLTF.

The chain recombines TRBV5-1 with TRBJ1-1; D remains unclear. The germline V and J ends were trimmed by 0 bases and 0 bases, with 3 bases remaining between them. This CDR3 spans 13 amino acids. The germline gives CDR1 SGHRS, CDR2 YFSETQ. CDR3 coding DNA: TGCGCCAGCAGCTTGGCCTTGAACACTGAAGCTTTCTTT. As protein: CASSLALNTEAFF. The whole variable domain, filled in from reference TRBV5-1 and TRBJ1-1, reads KAGVTQTPRYLIKTRGQQVTLSCSPISGHRSVSWYQQTPGQGLQFLFEYFSETQRNKGNFPGRFSGRQFSNSRSEMNVSTLELGDSALYLCASSLALNTEAFFGQGTRLTVV.

In DNA, the CDR3 is TGTGCCAGCAGCTTATCAACGACAGGGATATATGGCTACACCTTC. Amino acids: CASSLSTTGIYGYTF. The chain couples TRBV7-2 to TRBJ1-2, with TRBD1 matching over 7 bases. The germline CDR1 and CDR2 sequences are SGHTA and FQGNSA. This CDR3 comprises 15 residues. With V trimmed by 2 bases and J by 5 bases, 8 bases remained unmatched.

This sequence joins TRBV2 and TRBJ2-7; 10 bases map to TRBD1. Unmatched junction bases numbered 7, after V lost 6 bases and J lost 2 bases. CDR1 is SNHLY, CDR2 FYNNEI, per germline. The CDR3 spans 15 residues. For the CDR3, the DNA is TGTGCCAGCAGCCCACAAGGACAGGGGGCCTACGAGCAGTACTTC. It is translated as CASSPQGQGAYEQYF.

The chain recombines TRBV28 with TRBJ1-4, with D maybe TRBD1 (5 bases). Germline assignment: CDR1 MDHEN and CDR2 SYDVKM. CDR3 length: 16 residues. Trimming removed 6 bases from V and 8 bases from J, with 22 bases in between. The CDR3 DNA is TGTGCCAGCAGCCGCGCGGGGCGGGGTTCAGGGGAAAAACTGTTTTTT. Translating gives CASSRAGRGSGEKLFF.

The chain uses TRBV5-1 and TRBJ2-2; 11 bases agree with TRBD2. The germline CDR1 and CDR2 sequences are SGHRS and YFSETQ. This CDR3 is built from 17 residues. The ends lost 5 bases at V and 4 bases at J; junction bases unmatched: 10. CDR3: CASSFSGLAVLTGELFF. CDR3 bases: TGCGCCAGCAGTTTCTCGGGACTAGCGGTACTCACCGGGGAGCTGTTTTTT.

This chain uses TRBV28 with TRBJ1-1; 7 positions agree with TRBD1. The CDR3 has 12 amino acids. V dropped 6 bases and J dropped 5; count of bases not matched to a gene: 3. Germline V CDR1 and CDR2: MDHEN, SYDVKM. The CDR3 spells CASRTGKTEAFF. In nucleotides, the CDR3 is TGTGCCAGCAGGACAGGGAAGACTGAAGCTTTCTTT.

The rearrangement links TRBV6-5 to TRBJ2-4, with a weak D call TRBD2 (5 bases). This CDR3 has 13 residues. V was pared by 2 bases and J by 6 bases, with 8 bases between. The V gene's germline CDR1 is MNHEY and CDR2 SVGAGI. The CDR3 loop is CASSYNAGNIQYF. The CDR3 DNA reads TGTGCCAGCAGTTACAATGCGGGAAACATTCAGTACTTC.